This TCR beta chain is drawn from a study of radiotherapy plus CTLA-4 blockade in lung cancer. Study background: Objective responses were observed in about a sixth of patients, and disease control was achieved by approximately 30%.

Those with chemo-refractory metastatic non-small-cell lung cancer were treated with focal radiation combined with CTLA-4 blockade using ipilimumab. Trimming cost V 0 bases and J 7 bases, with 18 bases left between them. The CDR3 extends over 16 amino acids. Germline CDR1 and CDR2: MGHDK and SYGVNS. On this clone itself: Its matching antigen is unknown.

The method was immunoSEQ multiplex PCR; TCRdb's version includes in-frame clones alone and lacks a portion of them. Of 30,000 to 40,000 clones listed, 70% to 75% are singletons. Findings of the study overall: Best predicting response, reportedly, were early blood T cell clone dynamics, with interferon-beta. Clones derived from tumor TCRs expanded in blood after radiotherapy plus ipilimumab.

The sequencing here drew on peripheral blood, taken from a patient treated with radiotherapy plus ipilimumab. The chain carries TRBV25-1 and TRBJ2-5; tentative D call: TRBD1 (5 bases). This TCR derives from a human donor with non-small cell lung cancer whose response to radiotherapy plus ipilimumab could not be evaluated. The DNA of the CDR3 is TGTGCCAGCAGTGAATATTACGGAGATTCCCAGGGGACCCAGTACTTC. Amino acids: CASSEYYGDSQGTQYF.